What follows describes a single TCR beta chain. An end of the junction does not agree with germline; a read error may underlie this. A sample-barcoded 5' primer and a J-beta primer mix were used in a second PCR of about 6 to 12 cycles. TCRdb ran MiXCR on the 5' RACE reads and lists one entry per CDR3 protein. The sample has about 1.4 million distinct CDR3 sequences, 59% seen once. The data derive from a study of blood T cells in healthy people across ages. Germline CDR1 and CDR2: SGHRS and YFSETQ. The CDR3 sequence is 17 residues long. This rearrangement joins TRBV5-1 to TRBJ2-5, with TRBD2 matching 7 bases. The receptor comes from a man aged 18 to 30 in good health. What was sequenced was blood. CDR3 in amino acids: CAGSQGLGGGIQETQYF. In nucleotides, the CDR3 is TGCGCCGGCAGCCAAGGACTGGGCGGGGGAATTCAAGAGACCCAGTACTTC.